Listed below are T cell receptor beta chains from one sample, sequenced in a study of cytomegalovirus exposure and HLA in healthy donors. Data came from immunoSEQ multiplex PCR; TCRdb stores just in-frame clones and leaves some out. This table holds roughly 300,000 clones, about nine tenths found once. Sequencing was performed on PBMCs. Receptors originate from a man aged 35 to 55 in good health and CMV-seropositive. The CDR3 runs from the conserved cysteine through the conserved F or W.

v_gene: TRBV5-4; j_gene: TRBJ2-5; CDR3aa: CASSPRTGDEETQYF
v_gene: TRBV19; j_gene: TRBJ2-1; CDR3aa: CASSPGTSGSRGAEQFF
v_gene: TRBV7-9; j_gene: TRBJ2-7; CDR3aa: CSSSLGTGFYEQYF
v_gene: TRBV14; j_gene: TRBJ1-1; CDR3aa: CASSLYREGTEAFF
v_gene: TRBV27; j_gene: TRBJ2-3; CDR3aa: CASSLVLAGSVREADTQYF
v_gene: TRBV5-5; j_gene: TRBJ2-7; CDR3aa: CASSVQGAYEQYF
v_gene: TRBV6-5; j_gene: TRBJ2-1; CDR3aa: CASSSSEAYNEQFF
v_gene: TRBV5-1; j_gene: TRBJ2-2; CDR3aa: CASSWRSNTGELFF
v_gene: TRBV29-1; j_gene: .; CDR3aa: CSVAGLSEQYF
v_gene: TRBV30; j_gene: TRBJ2-7; CDR3aa: CAWSVPASGASYEQYF
v_gene: TRBV27; j_gene: TRBJ2-5; CDR3aa: CASSSTRLAGAGTQYF
v_gene: TRBV27; j_gene: TRBJ2-7; CDR3aa: CASSLLGYEQYF
v_gene: TRBV2; j_gene: TRBJ2-3; CDR3aa: CASLEGVTQYF
v_gene: TRBV19; j_gene: TRBJ2-1; CDR3aa: CASGTSGWNEQFF
v_gene: TRBV28; j_gene: TRBJ2-2; CDR3aa: CASMGGGNTGELFF
v_gene: TRBV28; j_gene: TRBJ1-1; CDR3aa: CASNDRVPQGYTEAFF
v_gene: TRBV7-3; j_gene: TRBJ2-2; CDR3aa: CASSTPLPGHSTGELFF
v_gene: TRBV27; j_gene: TRBJ2-6; CDR3aa: CASSLIAGGSGANVLTF